The present T cell receptor beta chain was sequenced within a study of metastatic and nonmetastatic thyroid tumors. Background on the study: Both malignant and benign thyroid patients supplied peripheral blood and tumor or nodule tissue samples, across which the repertoires of these patients were then compared. Study-level results: Within blood and tumor, benign nodules reportedly had significantly lower TCR beta diversity than malignant thyroid tumors did.

All patients reached thyroid surgery having received no treatment beforehand. With 2 bases removed from V and 6 bases from J, the gap between germline ends came to 9 bases. The CDR3 contains 12 residues. In germline, CDR1 is DFQATT, CDR2 SNEGSKA (reference sequence). Authors' methods: To classify distant metastasis in papillary thyroid cancer, a model was built from CDR3 differences across clinicopathological groups. TCRdb called clones again from the PCR reads with MiXCR. These V and J calls are TCRdb output, not the study's own analysis. This table holds about 6,500 clones, approximately 29% found once. Remarks on this clone: The antigen is undetermined.

Sequenced input: tumor tissue. This rearrangement joins TRBV20-1 to TRBJ2-3; D call uncertain. The clonotype originates from a female donor with papillary thyroid cancer or a benign thyroid nodule (not recorded which). Some clones in this sample may be carry-over from other donors' samples. The CDR3 region has the DNA TGCAGTGCTAGATGGGCTCCCGATACGCAGTATTTT. This codes for CSARWAPDTQYF.